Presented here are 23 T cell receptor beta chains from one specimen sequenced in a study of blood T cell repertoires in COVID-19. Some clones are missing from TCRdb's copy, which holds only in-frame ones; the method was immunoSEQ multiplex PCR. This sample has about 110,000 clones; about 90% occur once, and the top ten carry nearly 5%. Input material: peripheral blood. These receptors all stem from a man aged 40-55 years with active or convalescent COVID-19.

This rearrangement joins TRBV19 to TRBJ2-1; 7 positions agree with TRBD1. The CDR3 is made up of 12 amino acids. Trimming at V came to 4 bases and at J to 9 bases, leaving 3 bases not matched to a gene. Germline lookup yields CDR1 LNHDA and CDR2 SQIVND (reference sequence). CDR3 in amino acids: CASSTTGTEQFF. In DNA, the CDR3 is TGTGCCAGTAGTACGACAGGGACTGAGCAGTTCTTC.

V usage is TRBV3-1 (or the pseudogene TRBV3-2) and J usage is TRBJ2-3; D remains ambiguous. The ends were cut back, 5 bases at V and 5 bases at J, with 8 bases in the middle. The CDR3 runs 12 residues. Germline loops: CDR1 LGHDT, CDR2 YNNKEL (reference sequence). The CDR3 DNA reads TGTGCCAGCAGCTACTCAAGAGATACGCAGTATTTT. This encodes CASSYSRDTQYF.

This CDR3 reads CASSLGLEGSPLHF. DNA for the CDR3: TGTGCCAGCAGCCTGGGACTAGAAGGTTCACCCCTCCACTTT. This chain connects TRBV5-5 to TRBJ1-6; the D gene is possibly TRBD1 (5 bases). CDR1 is SGHKS, CDR2 YYEKEE, per germline (reference sequence). Trimming removed 4 bases from V and 9 bases from J, with 14 bases in between. CDR3 length: 14 amino acids.

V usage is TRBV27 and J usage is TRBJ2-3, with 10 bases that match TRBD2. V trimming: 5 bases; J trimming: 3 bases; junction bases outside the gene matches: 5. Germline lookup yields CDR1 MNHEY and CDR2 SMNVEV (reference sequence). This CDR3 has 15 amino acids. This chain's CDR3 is CASSEREGRTDTQYF. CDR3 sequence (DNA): TGTGCCAGCAGTGAGCGGGAGGGCCGAACAGATACGCAGTATTTT.

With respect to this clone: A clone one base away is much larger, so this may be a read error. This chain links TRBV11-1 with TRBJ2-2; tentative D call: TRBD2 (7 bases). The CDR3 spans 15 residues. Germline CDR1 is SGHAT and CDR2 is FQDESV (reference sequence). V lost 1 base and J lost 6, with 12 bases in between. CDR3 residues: CASSLEGGGAGELFF. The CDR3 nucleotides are TGTGCCAGCAGCTTAGAGGGAGGGGGGGCCGGGGAGCTGTTTTTT.

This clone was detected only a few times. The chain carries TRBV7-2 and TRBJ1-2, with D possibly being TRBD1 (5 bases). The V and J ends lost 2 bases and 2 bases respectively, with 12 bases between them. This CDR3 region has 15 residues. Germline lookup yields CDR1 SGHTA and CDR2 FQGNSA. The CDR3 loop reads CASSLTGGENYGYTF. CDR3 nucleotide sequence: TGTGCCAGCAGCTTAACCGGAGGGGAAAACTATGGCTACACCTTC. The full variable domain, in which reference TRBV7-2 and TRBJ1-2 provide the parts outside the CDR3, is GAGVSQSPSNKVTEKGKDVELRCDPISGHTALYWYRQSLGQGLEFLIYFQGNSAPDKSGLPSDRFSAERTGGSVSTLTIQRTQQEDSAVYLCASSLTGGENYGYTFGSGTRLTVV.

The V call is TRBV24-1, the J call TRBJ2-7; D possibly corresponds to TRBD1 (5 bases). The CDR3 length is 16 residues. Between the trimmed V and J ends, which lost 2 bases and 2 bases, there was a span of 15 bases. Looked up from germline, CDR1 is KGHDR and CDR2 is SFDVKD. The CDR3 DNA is TGTGCCACCAGTGATTCAAATAACAGGACACCCTACGAGCAGTACTTC. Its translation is CATSDSNNRTPYEQYF.

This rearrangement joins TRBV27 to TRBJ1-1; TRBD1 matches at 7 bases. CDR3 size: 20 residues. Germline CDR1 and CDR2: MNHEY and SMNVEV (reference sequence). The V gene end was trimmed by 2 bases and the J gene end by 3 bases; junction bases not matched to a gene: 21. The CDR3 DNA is TGTGCCAGCAGTTTAATACCCCGCAGCGACAGGGCCCCGCGGGACACTGAAGCTTTCTTT. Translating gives CASSLIPRSDRAPRDTEAFF.

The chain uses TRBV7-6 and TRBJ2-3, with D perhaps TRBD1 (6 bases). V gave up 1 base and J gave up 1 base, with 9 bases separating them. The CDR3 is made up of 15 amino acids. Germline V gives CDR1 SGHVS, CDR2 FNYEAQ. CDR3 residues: CASSLVTGRTDTQYF. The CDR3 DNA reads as TGTGCCAGCAGCTTAGTAACAGGGCGCACAGATACGCAGTATTTT.

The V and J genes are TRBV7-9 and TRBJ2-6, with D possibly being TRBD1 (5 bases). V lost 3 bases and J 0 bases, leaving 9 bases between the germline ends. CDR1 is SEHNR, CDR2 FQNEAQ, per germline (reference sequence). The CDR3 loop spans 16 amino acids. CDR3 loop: CASSFQGYSGANVLTF. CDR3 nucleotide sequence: TGTGCCAGCAGCTTCCAGGGATACTCTGGGGCCAACGTCCTGACTTTC. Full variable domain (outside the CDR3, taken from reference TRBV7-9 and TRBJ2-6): DTGVSQNPRHKITKRGQNVTFRCDPISEHNRLYWYRQTLGQGPEFLTYFQNEAQLEKSRLLSDRFSAERPKGSFSTLEIQRTEQGDSAMYLCASSFQGYSGANVLTFGAGSRLTVL.

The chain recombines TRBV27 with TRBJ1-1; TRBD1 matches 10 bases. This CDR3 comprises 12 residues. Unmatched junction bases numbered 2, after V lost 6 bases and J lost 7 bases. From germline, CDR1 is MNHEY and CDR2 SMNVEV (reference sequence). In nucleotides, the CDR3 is TGTGCCAGCAGCAGGACAGGGGGTGAAGCTTTCTTT. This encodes CASSRTGGEAFF.

CDR3 in DNA: TGTGCCAGCAGCCAAGATCGAGAGCGAAGCCCCTACGAGCAGTACTTC. Its translation is CASSQDRERSPYEQYF. V gene TRBV3-1 (or the pseudogene TRBV3-2) combines with J gene TRBJ2-7; D is undetermined. Trimming cost V 0 bases and J 2 bases, with 14 bases left between them. The germline gives CDR1 LGHDT, CDR2 YNNKEL (reference sequence). This CDR3 has 16 amino acids.

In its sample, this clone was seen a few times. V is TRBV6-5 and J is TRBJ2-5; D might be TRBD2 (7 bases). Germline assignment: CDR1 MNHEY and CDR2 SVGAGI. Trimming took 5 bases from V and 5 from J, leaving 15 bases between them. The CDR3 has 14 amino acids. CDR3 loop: CASSPGGLGETQYF. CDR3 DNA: TGTGCCAGCAGTCCGGGGGGCCTGGGGGAGACCCAGTACTTC.

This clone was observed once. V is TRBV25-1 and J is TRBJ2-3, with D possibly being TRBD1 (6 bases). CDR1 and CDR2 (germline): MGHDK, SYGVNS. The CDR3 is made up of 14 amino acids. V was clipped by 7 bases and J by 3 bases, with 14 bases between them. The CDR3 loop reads CASTPDSVTDTQYF. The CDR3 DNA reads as TGTGCCAGCACCCCGGACAGCGTAACAGATACGCAGTATTTT.

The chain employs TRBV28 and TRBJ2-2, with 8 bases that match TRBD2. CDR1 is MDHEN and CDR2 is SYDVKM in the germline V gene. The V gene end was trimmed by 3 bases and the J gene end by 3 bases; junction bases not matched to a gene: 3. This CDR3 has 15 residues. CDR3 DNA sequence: TGTGCCAGCAGTTTTAGCGGGACGGACACCGGGGAGCTGTTTTTT. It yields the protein CASSFSGTDTGELFF.

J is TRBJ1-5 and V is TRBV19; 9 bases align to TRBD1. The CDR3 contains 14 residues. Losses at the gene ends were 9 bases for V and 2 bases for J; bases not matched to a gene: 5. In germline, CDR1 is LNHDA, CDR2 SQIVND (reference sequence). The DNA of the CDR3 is TGTGCCAGCTCACAGGGGGCGGGCAATCAGCCCCAGCATTTT. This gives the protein CASSQGAGNQPQHF.

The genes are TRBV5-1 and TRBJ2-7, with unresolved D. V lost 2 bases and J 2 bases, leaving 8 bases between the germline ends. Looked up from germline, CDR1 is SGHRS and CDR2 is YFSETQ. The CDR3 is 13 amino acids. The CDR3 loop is CASSLREAYEQYF. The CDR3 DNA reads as TGCGCCAGCAGCTTACGCGAAGCCTACGAGCAGTACTTC.

This CDR3 reads CAWSVGTRLSGELFF. The CDR3 nucleotides read TGTGCCTGGAGTGTTGGGACTAGACTTAGCGGGGAGCTGTTTTTT. V gene TRBV30 combines with J gene TRBJ2-2, with TRBD2 matching over 8 bases. The CDR3 totals 15 residues. V lost 0 bases and J lost 7; bases outside the gene matches: 7. The V gene's germline CDR1 is GTSNPN and CDR2 SVGIG (reference sequence).

This chain's CDR3 is CASSQERGVSGSLYEQYF. In DNA, the CDR3 is TGTGCCAGCAGCCAAGAGAGGGGGGTGAGCGGGAGCCTCTACGAGCAGTACTTC. The chain has TRBV4-2 and TRBJ2-7, with 8 bases fitting TRBD2. The CDR3 loop spans 18 amino acids. Germline CDR1 reads LGHNA; CDR2 reads YNFKEQ. The trim removed 0 bases at V and 3 bases at J, leaving 13 bases unmatched.

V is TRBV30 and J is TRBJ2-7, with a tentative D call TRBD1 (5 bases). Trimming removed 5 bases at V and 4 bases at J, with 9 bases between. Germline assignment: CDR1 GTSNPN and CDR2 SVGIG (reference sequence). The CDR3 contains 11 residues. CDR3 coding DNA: TGTGCCTGGTCGACAGTTTACGAGCAGTACTTC. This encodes CAWSTVYEQYF.

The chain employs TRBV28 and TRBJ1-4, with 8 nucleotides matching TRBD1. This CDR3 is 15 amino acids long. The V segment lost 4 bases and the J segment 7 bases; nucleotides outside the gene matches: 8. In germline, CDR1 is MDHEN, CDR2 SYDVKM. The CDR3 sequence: CASSSTTGAGEKLFF. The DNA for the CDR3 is TGTGCCAGCAGTTCCACGACAGGGGCGGGTGAAAAACTGTTTTTT.

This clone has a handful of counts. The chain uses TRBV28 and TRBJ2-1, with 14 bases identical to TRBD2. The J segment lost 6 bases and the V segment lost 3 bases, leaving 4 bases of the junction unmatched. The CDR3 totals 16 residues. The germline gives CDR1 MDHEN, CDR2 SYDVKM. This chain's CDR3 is CASSFPGTSGSNEQFF. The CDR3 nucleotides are TGTGCCAGCAGTTTCCCCGGGACTAGCGGGAGCAATGAGCAGTTCTTC.

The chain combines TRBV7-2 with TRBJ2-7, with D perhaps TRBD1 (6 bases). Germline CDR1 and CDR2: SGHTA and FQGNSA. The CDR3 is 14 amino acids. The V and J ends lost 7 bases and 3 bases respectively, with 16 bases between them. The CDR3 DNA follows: TGTGCCAGCACTCCTACCGGGACACGCTACGAGCAGTACTTC. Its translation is CASTPTGTRYEQYF.